The source of this T cell receptor (beta chain) is a study of blood T cell repertoires in COVID-19 (dated by TCRdb to about 2020). Background for the entire study: Collaborator samples came from the United States, Italy and Spain and covered acute and convalescent phases of COVID-19. The repertoires were made available in a free public database intended to serve as a resource for research on the immune response to SARS-CoV-2. Where available, HLA class I and class II types were taken from metadata supplied by the sample provider and were not determined by assay-based typing. Sample metadata almost always included a de-identified subject ID, COVID-19 status, age in years and sex. The prospective study material was composed of cDNA or gDNA derived from T cells, B-cell-depleted T cells, or PBMCs. Deeply sampled blood TCRbeta repertoires from subjects exposed to, actively infected with, or recovered from COVID-19 were included in the dataset. The samples were drawn from the first 160 participants of the ongoing ImmuneRACE study and from more than 1,000 subjects provided by 6 global collaborators.

TCRbeta CDR3 regions were amplified from genomic DNA by means of the immunoSEQ Assay, a bias-controlled multiplex PCR. The study's own analysis went as follows. Within the assay, amplification of reference gene primers was used to estimate how many nucleated cells each sample contained. Sequence reads were collapsed and filtered to measure the absolute abundance of every unique TCRbeta CDR3 rearrangement. For each sample, productive Simpson clonality was calculated as the square root of Simpson's diversity index across productive rearrangements. The table comes from immuneACCESS by way of TCRdb, which keeps in-frame sequences with V and J called. Part of the clones is missing from these tables; in studies checked, under half for an unresolved V gene and the rest for unknown reasons. The DNA gave D and trimming, while V, J and clone size come from that table. Within this sample are over 60,000 clones, with approximately 86% of them counted one time only. The ten top clones hold more than 0.95% of the sample.

Collaborating institutions collected whole blood in K2EDTA tubes following their own protocols. For TCRbeta analysis, collaborator samples were shipped as frozen whole blood, as isolated PBMCs, or as DNA extracted from either sample type. General conclusions and limits of the study: The amount of clinical and demographic metadata varied by source and participant and was provided uncurated.

V gives up 2 bases and J gives up 0 bases, and the segment between their germline ends measures 12 bases. The CDR3 contains 15 residues, cysteine and phenylalanine counted. The retained sequence is limited to the CDR3, 45 bases, with the frame set at the first base. The germline V gene supplies CDR1 SGHTS and CDR2 YDEGEE. Of note for this clone: There is no known antigen for this receptor. No qualities accompany the bases; no much larger clone lies one base away.

The sample taken for sequencing was peripheral blood. This chain joins TRBV5-8 to TRBJ2-7, and possibly TRBD1, on 6 matching bases. The origin of this receptor is a man aged 35-49 years with acute or convalescent COVID-19. For the CDR3, the sequence is CASSFPGTSSYEQYF. The nucleotide sequence is given as TGTGCCAGCAGCTTCCCCGGGACAAGCTCCTACGAGCAGTACTTC.